The 22 T cell receptor beta chains below were found in one sample sequenced in a study of CD4 T cells in relation to SARS-CoV-2 and coronaviruses (dated by TCRdb to about 2021). The antigens for these receptors are not known. The library was generated by the immunoSEQ multiplex PCR assay. TCRdb's version of the immuneACCESS table is confined to in-frame rearrangements and falls short of the full clone set. An unresolved V gene accounts for under half of the shortfall where checked; the remainder is of unknown origin. The sample includes tens of thousands of clones, with over 70% observed a single time. The ten largest account for about 16% of the sample. CD4+ T cells from unexposed donors were collected before the COVID-19 pandemic (2011-2018). After around 10 days of culture, CD4+ T cells were isolated with the EasySep CD4+ T cell isolation kit. Sequencing was carried out using CD4+ T cells from PBMCs, cultured in vitro. The receptors here all came from a human donor in good health.

This clone occurred a few times. This sequence joins TRBV28 and TRBJ2-7; tentatively, D is TRBD1 or TRBD2 (5 bases each). This CDR3 spans 14 amino acids. V was cut by 7 bases and J by 1 base, with 14 bases left in between. Germline V CDR1 and CDR2: MDHEN, SYDVKM. The CDR3 is CASTLFGGSYEQYF. For the CDR3, the DNA is TGTGCCAGCACCCTCTTTGGGGGATCCTACGAGCAGTACTTC.

A single count supports this clone. The gene calls are TRBV24-1 and TRBJ2-6, with 12 bases that match TRBD1. CDR1 and CDR2 (germline): KGHDR, SFDVKD. The CDR3 length is 17 residues. V was pared by 3 bases and J by 2 bases, with 1 base of the junction left unmatched. CDR3 residues: CATSDRDRGPGANVLTF. The CDR3 DNA reads TGTGCCACCAGTGATCGGGACAGGGGGCCTGGGGCCAACGTCCTGACTTTC.

The chain joins TRBV6-5 to TRBJ2-1, with 8 bases identical to TRBD2. There are 15 residues in the CDR3. The ends lost 3 bases at V and 7 bases at J; junction bases unmatched: 8. Germline assignment: CDR1 MNHEY and CDR2 SVGAGI. The CDR3 loop is CASSYQAGVFNEQFF. Written as DNA, the CDR3 is TGTGCCAGCAGTTATCAAGCGGGAGTCTTTAATGAGCAGTTCTTC.

This clone was observed a handful of times. The gene calls are TRBV18 and TRBJ1-1, with a possible D match to TRBD1 (5 bases). V was pared by 8 bases and J by 5 bases, with 15 bases between. From germline, CDR1 is KGHSH and CDR2 LQKENI. There are 13 residues in the CDR3. The CDR3 DNA reads TGTGCCAGCGGGGGGTGGATGGAGACTGAAGCTTTCTTT. Translating gives CASGGWMETEAFF.

This clone has just a few counts. The V call is TRBV6-1, the J call TRBJ1-2; D is undetermined. Trimming left V 3 bases short and J 4 bases short, with 15 bases between. The germline V gene has CDR1 MNHNS and CDR2 SASEGT. The CDR3 covers 15 residues. The CDR3 loop reads CASSEGLGLFYGYTF. The CDR3, as DNA: TGTGCCAGCAGTGAGGGCTTGGGCCTCTTCTATGGCTACACCTTC.

The chain employs TRBV29-1 and TRBJ1-1, with D perhaps matching TRBD1 (5 bases). The V end lost 3 bases, the J end lost 2 bases, and 16 bases lay between the germline ends. Germline-derived CDR1 and CDR2 are SQVTM and ANQGSEA. The CDR3 is 15 amino acids. CDR3 loop: CSVEGGGRGNTEAFF. In DNA, the CDR3 is TGCAGCGTTGAGGGGGGAGGGCGTGGAAACACTGAAGCTTTCTTT.

V gene TRBV27 combines with J gene TRBJ2-1; TRBD2 matches 8 bases. Germline V CDR1 and CDR2: MNHEY, SMNVEV (reference sequence). With V trimmed by 5 bases and J by 12 bases, 3 bases remained unmatched. The CDR3 is 11 amino acids. The CDR3 sequence is CASSPGTRQFF. The CDR3 nucleotides read TGTGCCAGCAGTCCTGGGACTAGGCAGTTCTTC.

The chain couples TRBV11-2 to TRBJ2-1, with 11 nucleotides matching TRBD2. The CDR3 is 15 residues long. Germline V gene data show CDR1 as SGHAT and CDR2 as FQNNGV. Trimming at V came to 4 bases and at J to 6 bases, leaving 5 bases not matched to a gene. CDR3 bases: TGTGCCAGCAGCTACCCCGGGACTAGCGGCAATGAGCAGTTCTTC. Residues: CASSYPGTSGNEQFF.

This chain uses TRBV30 with TRBJ2-1; a possible D gene is TRBD1 (5 bases). CDR1 and CDR2 (germline): GTSNPN, SVGIG (reference sequence). V was pared by 3 bases and J by 6 bases, with 9 bases between. The CDR3 loop spans 12 amino acids. The CDR3 spells CAWRRQTNEQFF. Written as DNA, the CDR3 is TGTGCCTGGAGAAGACAGACCAATGAGCAGTTCTTC.

In this sample, this clone turned up a few times. The chain has TRBV27 and TRBJ1-4; no firm D call. The germline CDR1 and CDR2 sequences are MNHEY and SMNVEV (reference sequence). Deletions cut 5 bases from V and 3 bases from J, with 10 bases between. The CDR3 is made up of 14 amino acids. The CDR3 is CASSAGNSNEKLFF. As DNA, the CDR3 is TGTGCCAGCAGTGCTGGGAACTCTAATGAAAAACTGTTTTTT.

V usage is TRBV5-6 and J usage is TRBJ1-1, with 7 bases fitting TRBD1. J gave up 4 bases and V 5 bases, and 5 bases lay outside the gene matches. The germline CDR1 and CDR2 sequences are SGHDT and YYEEEE. The CDR3 covers 13 residues. The CDR3 loop is CASSYRGGTEAFF. CDR3 in DNA: TGTGCCAGCAGTTACAGGGGAGGCACTGAAGCTTTCTTT.

CDR3 residues: CASSPSRQLQETQYF. The CDR3 DNA sequence: TGTGCCAGCAGTCCCTCCAGACAGTTACAAGAGACCCAGTACTTC. The gene calls are TRBV27 and TRBJ2-5, with D perhaps matching TRBD1 (5 bases). Trimming left V 5 bases short and J 2 bases short, with 15 bases between. In germline, CDR1 is MNHEY, CDR2 SMNVEV (reference sequence). The CDR3 length is 15 residues.

The rearrangement joins TRBV7-8 to TRBJ2-7; the D gene could be TRBD1 or TRBD2 (5 bases each). The CDR3 is 14 amino acids. Germline CDR1 SGHVS, CDR2 FQNEAQ. Deletions cut 4 bases from V and 1 base from J, with 11 bases between. The CDR3 sequence is CASSSGRISYEQYF. The CDR3 region has the DNA TGTGCCAGCAGCTCGGGACGGATTTCCTACGAGCAGTACTTC.

The gene calls are TRBV15 and TRBJ2-2; 8 bases are shared with TRBD1. The germline V gene has CDR1 LNHNV and CDR2 YYDKDF (reference sequence). This CDR3 region has 17 residues. V was clipped by 3 bases and J by 1 base; unmatched bases: 7. The CDR3: CATSRGTDRGNTGELFF. The CDR3 bases are TGTGCCACCAGCAGGGGAACCGACAGGGGGAACACCGGGGAGCTGTTTTTT.

This sequence joins TRBV7-3 and TRBJ2-3, with 11 bases matching TRBD2. The CDR3 is 16 residues long. Germline trimming cut 4 bases from V and 0 bases from J; bases unmatched to any gene: 3. Germline-derived CDR1 and CDR2 are SGHTA and FQGTGA. The CDR3 DNA reads TGTGCCAGCAGCTCAAGACTAGCGGGGAGCACAGATACGCAGTATTTT. Translation: CASSSRLAGSTDTQYF. The full variable domain, its missing parts supplied by reference TRBV7-3 and TRBJ2-3, is GAGVSQTPSNKVTEKGKYVELRCDPISGHTALYWYRQSLGQGPEFLIYFQGTGAADDSGLPNDRFFAVRPEGSVSTLKIQRTERGDSAVYLCASSSRLAGSTDTQYFGPGTRLTVL.

The V call is TRBV9, the J call TRBJ1-3; 10 bases fit TRBD1. Germline V gives CDR1 SGDLS, CDR2 YYNGEE. CDR3 length: 17 residues. V lost 0 bases, J lost 0 bases, and 3 bases stayed unmatched. The CDR3 region has the DNA TGTGCCAGCAGCGTAGAGGACAGGGGGGCCTCTGGAAACACCATATATTTT. It specifies CASSVEDRGASGNTIYF.

The V and J genes are TRBV30 and TRBJ1-5; 7 bases align to TRBD1. Germline lookup yields CDR1 GTSNPN and CDR2 SVGIG (reference sequence). This CDR3 has 16 residues. The V gene end was trimmed by 1 base and the J gene end by 4 bases; junction bases not matched to a gene: 10. The CDR3 nucleotides are TGTGCCTGGAGTGCTGAGACAGGGCGAGGGAATCAGCCCCAGCATTTT. Translated, it gives CAWSAETGRGNQPQHF.

This clone has just one count. The chain carries TRBV28 and TRBJ2-2, with unresolved D. V lost 6 bases, J lost 2 bases, and 13 bases lay in between. CDR1 is MDHEN and CDR2 is SYDVKM in the germline V gene. This CDR3 is 15 amino acids long. In DNA, the CDR3 is TGTGCCAGCAGCCCCCTGCCGGGTAACACCGGGGAGCTGTTTTTT. As protein: CASSPLPGNTGELFF.

J is TRBJ1-6 and V is TRBV7-2; D gene unclear. Germline V gene lookup returns CDR1 SGHTA and CDR2 FQGNSA. The V end was cut by 7 bases, the J end by 6 bases, with 10 bases between. The length of the CDR3 is 13 residues. This chain's CDR3 is CASTGYGNSPLHF. CDR3 coding DNA: TGTGCCAGCACTGGATACGGTAATTCACCCCTCCACTTT. The whole variable domain, remainder taken from reference TRBV7-2 and TRBJ1-6, is GAGVSQSPSNKVTEKGKDVELRCDPISGHTALYWYRQSLGQGLEFLIYFQGNSAPDKSGLPSDRFSAERTGGSVSTLTIQRTQQEDSAVYLCASTGYGNSPLHFGNGTRLTVT.

V gene TRBV18 combines with J gene TRBJ2-1; either TRBD1 or TRBD2 may fit D (5 bases each). In germline, CDR1 is KGHSH, CDR2 LQKENI. The V gene lost 3 bases and the J gene lost 10 bases, with 19 bases spanning the gap. There are 15 residues in the CDR3. The CDR3 DNA is TGTGCCAGCTCACCTTTAGGGACCGGAGAAAGGGAGCAGTTCTTC. Amino acid sequence: CASSPLGTGEREQFF.

The genes are TRBV25-1 and TRBJ2-1; 9 bases are shared with TRBD1. The CDR3 is made up of 16 amino acids. With 2 bases clipped from V and 7 bases from J, the junction kept 9 bases outside the gene matches. CDR1 is MGHDK and CDR2 is SYGVNS in the germline V gene. The CDR3 protein is CASSEAGTGNRNEQFF. CDR3 nucleotide sequence: TGTGCCAGCAGTGAAGCAGGGACAGGGAACCGGAATGAGCAGTTCTTC.

The gene calls are TRBV19 and TRBJ1-5; perhaps TRBD1 as D (5 bases). Germline loops: CDR1 LNHDA, CDR2 SQIVND (reference sequence). There are 14 residues in the CDR3. Trimming removed 4 bases at V and 2 bases at J, with 9 bases between. This CDR3 reads CASSKQGGNQPQHF. The CDR3 DNA reads TGTGCCAGTAGTAAGCAGGGCGGCAATCAGCCCCAGCATTTT.